This T cell receptor (beta chain) was sequenced during a study of tumor-infiltrating lymphocytes in primary liver carcinoma. With respect to this clonotype: Compared with germline, one end of the junction differs, possibly owing to a read error.

Co-extraction of both nucleic acids (RNA and DNA) used roughly 18-32 mg of unsorted bulk tissue. Sampling was performed at five separate regions of each tumor. The investigators made TCR beta cDNA from 400 to 500 ng total RNA, using a constant-region primer. Employing slightly modified ARM-PCR, three nested multiplex PCR rounds were run, and these gave rise to the TCR beta libraries. TCRdb reanalysed the multiplex PCR reads using MiXCR and keeps one entry per CDR3 protein. The data show some 110,000 distinct CDR3 sequences, 55% to 75% seen once. This clonotype originated in a woman aged 55-70 years with primary liver carcinoma and hepatitis B virus infection. The sample comprised liver tumor tissue from sampling region 3. Subset described: tumor region T3, left-lateral pole.

CDR3 protein: CVSSYPPGQNYGYTF. CDR3 coding DNA: TGTGTCAGCAGCTACCCCCCGGGACAGAACTATGGCTACACCTTC. The chain links TRBV7-9 to TRBJ1-2; the match to TRBD1 covers 7 bases. Germline V gene sequence: CDR1 SEHNR, CDR2 FQNEAQ (reference sequence). The CDR3 runs to 15 residues.